The sample holds a few counts of the clone carrying this T cell receptor (beta chain). No antigen is known for it. These data are taken from a study of beta chain features in type 1 diabetes. Overall study: Examination covered around 98 million sorted cells spanning all samples. General study points: TCRB CDR3s from Type 1 diabetes patients were moderately but significantly shorter in all four CD4+ subsets.

In germline, CDR1 is SNHLY, CDR2 FYNNEI. The CDR3 contains 13 residues. V was clipped by 10 bases and J by 6 bases; unmatched bases: 10. The single heparinised draw taken from each donor contained roughly 100 mL of blood on average. Each of the CD4+ naive, central memory, regulatory and stem cell-like memory populations was sorted via CD45RO/CCR7/CD25/CD127/CD95/CD27. Isolated RNA was reverse transcribed in full, so expressed TCRB transcripts were sequenced. TCRdb keeps only in-frame clones here, not all; method: immunoSEQ multiplex PCR. The sample includes some 500,000 clones, over 9.5% seen only once; the top ten take approximately 0.05%.

This chain joins TRBV2 and TRBJ2-3, with TRBD1 matching over 7 bases. Material: naive CD4+ T cells from blood. The receptor was isolated from a woman aged 18-30 years in good health. CDR3 nucleotides: TGTGCCATAAGCGTACAGGGGTACGATACGCAGTATTTT. Amino acids: CAISVQGYDTQYF.